The rows below give T cell receptor beta chains drawn from one sample of a study of shared clonotypes between healthy human individuals. Using immunoSEQ multiplex PCR, the repertoire was profiled, and TCRdb retains in-frame clones only, with some absent. The repertoire has 400,000 to 600,000 clones, 70% to 80% of them found once; the top ten carry about 12%. Sequenced sample: PBMCs. Receptors were obtained from a woman between 40 and 50 years old in good health. Some clones in this sample may be carry-over from other donors' samples. The CDR3 runs from the conserved cysteine through the conserved F or W. D genes are given only for firm matches. Clone size is not always given. Where it is, it says once, few, many or a class for expanded clones.

CDR3 protein: CASSPGTGNNEQYF
CDR3 DNA: TGTGCCAGCTCACCCGGGACAGGAAACAACGAGCAGTACTTC
clone size: .
V gene: TRBV18
D gene: TRBD1
J gene: TRBJ2-7

CDR3 protein: CASSELGFRGGSAQPQHF
CDR3 DNA: TGTGCCAGCAGTGAATTGGGCTTTCGGGGGGGTAGTGCTCAGCCCCAGCATTTT
clone size: many
V gene: TRBV6-1
D gene: .
J gene: TRBJ1-5

CDR3 protein: CASSPTGSHEKLFF
CDR3 DNA: TGTGCCAGCAGCCCGACAGGGTCTCATGAAAAACTGTTTTTT
clone size: .
V gene: TRBV7-2
D gene: TRBD1
J gene: TRBJ1-4

CDR3 protein: CASSPGNSNQPQHF
CDR3 DNA: TGTGCCAGCTCACCGGGGAATAGCAATCAGCCCCAGCATTTT
clone size: .
V gene: TRBV18
D gene: .
J gene: TRBJ1-5

CDR3 protein: CASSLQGRPNTEAFF
CDR3 DNA: TGTGCCAGCAGCTTGCAGGGAAGACCGAACACTGAAGCTTTCTTT
clone size: .
V gene: TRBV5-4
D gene: .
J gene: TRBJ1-1

CDR3 protein: CASSPTLGGETQYF
CDR3 DNA: TGTGCCAGCTCACCAACCCTTGGGGGAGAGACCCAGTACTTC
clone size: .
V gene: TRBV18
D gene: .
J gene: TRBJ2-5

CDR3 protein: CASSLTSQGLKQYF
CDR3 DNA: TGTGCCAGCAGTTTAACATCCCAGGGATTAAAGCAGTACTTC
clone size: .
V gene: TRBV27
D gene: .
J gene: TRBJ2-7

CDR3 protein: CASSLGLWGQGARTGELFF
CDR3 DNA: TGTGCCAGCAGCTTAGGTTTATGGGGCCAGGGGGCGAGGACCGGGGAGCTGTTTTTT
clone size: once
V gene: TRBV7-2
D gene: TRBD1
J gene: TRBJ2-2

CDR3 protein: CASSVGLAGVYEQYF
CDR3 DNA: TGTGCCAGCAGTGTCGGACTAGCGGGAGTGTACGAGCAGTACTTC
clone size: .
V gene: TRBV6-4
D gene: TRBD2
J gene: TRBJ2-7

CDR3 protein: CASSVSYEQYF
CDR3 DNA: TGTGCCAGCAGTGTATCCTACGAGCAGTACTTC
clone size: .
V gene: TRBV6-1
D gene: .
J gene: TRBJ2-7

CDR3 protein: CASSFSTGELLF
CDR3 DNA: TGTGCCAGCAGCTTTTCGACCGGGGAGCTGCTTTTT
clone size: .
V gene: TRBV5-4
D gene: .
J gene: TRBJ2-2

CDR3 protein: CASSRDRANEQYF
CDR3 DNA: TGCGCCAGCAGCCGGGACAGGGCGAACGAGCAGTACTTC
clone size: .
V gene: TRBV10-1
D gene: TRBD1
J gene: TRBJ2-7

CDR3 protein: CASSPTGGWSNQPQHF
CDR3 DNA: TGTGCCAGCAGCCCGACAGGGGGCTGGAGCAATCAGCCCCAGCATTTT
clone size: .
V gene: TRBV27
D gene: TRBD1
J gene: TRBJ1-5

CDR3 protein: CASRPRLAGGETQYF
CDR3 DNA: TGTGCCAGCAGACCCCGACTAGCGGGCGGGGAGACCCAGTACTTC
clone size: few
V gene: TRBV7-2
D gene: TRBD2
J gene: TRBJ2-5

CDR3 protein: CSAERDYEQYF
CDR3 DNA: TGCAGTGCAGAGCGGGACTACGAGCAGTACTTC
clone size: .
V gene: TRBV20-1
D gene: TRBD2
J gene: TRBJ2-7

CDR3 protein: CASSPGSRGNQPQHF
CDR3 DNA: TGTGCCAGCAGCCCCGGATCAAGGGGCAATCAGCCCCAGCATTTT
clone size: .
V gene: TRBV28
D gene: .
J gene: TRBJ1-5

CDR3 protein: CASSLESGTQYF
CDR3 DNA: TGTGCCAGCAGCTTAGAATCGGGGACCCAGTACTTC
clone size: .
V gene: TRBV7-6
D gene: .
J gene: TRBJ2-5

CDR3 protein: CASSQVGSPMNTEAFF
CDR3 DNA: TGCGCCAGCAGCCAAGTTGGGTCCCCGATGAACACTGAAGCTTTCTTT
clone size: .
V gene: TRBV4-1
D gene: .
J gene: TRBJ1-1

CDR3 protein: CASWTLGGYGYTF
CDR3 DNA: TGTGCCAGCTGGACTCTAGGGGGCTATGGCTACACCTTC
clone size: .
V gene: TRBV9
D gene: .
J gene: TRBJ1-2

CDR3 protein: CASTGQSFYEQYF
CDR3 DNA: TGTGCCAGCACGGGACAGAGTTTCTACGAGCAGTACTTC
clone size: .
V gene: TRBV2
D gene: TRBD1
J gene: TRBJ2-7

CDR3 protein: CASSRGLVPGELFF
CDR3 DNA: TGTGCCAGCAGCCGCGGACTCGTCCCCGGGGAGCTGTTTTTT
clone size: .
V gene: TRBV6-6
D gene: .
J gene: TRBJ2-2

CDR3 protein: CASSSGGAGGPQETQYF
CDR3 DNA: TGTGCCAGCAGCTCAGGTGGGGCGGGAGGGCCCCAAGAGACCCAGTACTTC
clone size: .
V gene: TRBV9
D gene: TRBD2
J gene: TRBJ2-5

CDR3 protein: CASSHLTSGRYNEQFF
CDR3 DNA: TGTGCCAGCAGTCACCTCACTAGCGGGAGATATAATGAGCAGTTCTTC
clone size: many
V gene: TRBV27
D gene: TRBD2
J gene: TRBJ2-1

CDR3 protein: CASSPGAYEQYF
CDR3 DNA: TGTGCCAGCTCACCAGGAGCCTACGAGCAGTACTTC
clone size: .
V gene: TRBV18
D gene: .
J gene: TRBJ2-7

CDR3 protein: CASSLNEGNYGYTF
CDR3 DNA: TGTGCCAGCAGCTTGAATGAGGGAAACTATGGCTACACCTTC
clone size: .
V gene: TRBV5-5
D gene: .
J gene: TRBJ1-2

CDR3 protein: CASSLQSESSGNTIYF
CDR3 DNA: TGTGCCAGCAGTTTACAGTCCGAAAGCTCTGGAAACACCATATATTTT
clone size: .
V gene: TRBV6-5
D gene: .
J gene: TRBJ1-3

CDR3 protein: CASSFSQDYMNTEAFF
CDR3 DNA: TGTGCCAGCAGTTTTTCACAGGACTACATGAACACTGAAGCTTTCTTT
clone size: .
V gene: TRBV27
D gene: .
J gene: TRBJ1-1